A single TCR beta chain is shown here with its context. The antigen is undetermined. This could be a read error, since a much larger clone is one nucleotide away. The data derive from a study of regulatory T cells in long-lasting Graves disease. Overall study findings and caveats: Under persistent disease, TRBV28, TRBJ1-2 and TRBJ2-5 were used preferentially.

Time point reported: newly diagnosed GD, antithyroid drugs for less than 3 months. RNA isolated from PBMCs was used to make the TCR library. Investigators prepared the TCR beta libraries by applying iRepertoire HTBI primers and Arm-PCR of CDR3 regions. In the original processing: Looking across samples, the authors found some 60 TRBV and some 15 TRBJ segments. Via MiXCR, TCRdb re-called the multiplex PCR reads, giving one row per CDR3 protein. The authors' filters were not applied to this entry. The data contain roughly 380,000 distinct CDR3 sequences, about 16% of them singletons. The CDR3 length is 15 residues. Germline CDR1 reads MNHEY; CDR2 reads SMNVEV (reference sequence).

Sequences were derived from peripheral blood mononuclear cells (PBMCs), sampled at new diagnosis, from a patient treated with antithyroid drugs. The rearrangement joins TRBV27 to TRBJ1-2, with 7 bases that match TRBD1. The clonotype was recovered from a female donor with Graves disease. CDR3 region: CAGSYSKTGIGGYTF. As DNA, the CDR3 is TGTGCCGGCAGCTATTCCAAGACAGGGATCGGTGGCTACACCTTC.